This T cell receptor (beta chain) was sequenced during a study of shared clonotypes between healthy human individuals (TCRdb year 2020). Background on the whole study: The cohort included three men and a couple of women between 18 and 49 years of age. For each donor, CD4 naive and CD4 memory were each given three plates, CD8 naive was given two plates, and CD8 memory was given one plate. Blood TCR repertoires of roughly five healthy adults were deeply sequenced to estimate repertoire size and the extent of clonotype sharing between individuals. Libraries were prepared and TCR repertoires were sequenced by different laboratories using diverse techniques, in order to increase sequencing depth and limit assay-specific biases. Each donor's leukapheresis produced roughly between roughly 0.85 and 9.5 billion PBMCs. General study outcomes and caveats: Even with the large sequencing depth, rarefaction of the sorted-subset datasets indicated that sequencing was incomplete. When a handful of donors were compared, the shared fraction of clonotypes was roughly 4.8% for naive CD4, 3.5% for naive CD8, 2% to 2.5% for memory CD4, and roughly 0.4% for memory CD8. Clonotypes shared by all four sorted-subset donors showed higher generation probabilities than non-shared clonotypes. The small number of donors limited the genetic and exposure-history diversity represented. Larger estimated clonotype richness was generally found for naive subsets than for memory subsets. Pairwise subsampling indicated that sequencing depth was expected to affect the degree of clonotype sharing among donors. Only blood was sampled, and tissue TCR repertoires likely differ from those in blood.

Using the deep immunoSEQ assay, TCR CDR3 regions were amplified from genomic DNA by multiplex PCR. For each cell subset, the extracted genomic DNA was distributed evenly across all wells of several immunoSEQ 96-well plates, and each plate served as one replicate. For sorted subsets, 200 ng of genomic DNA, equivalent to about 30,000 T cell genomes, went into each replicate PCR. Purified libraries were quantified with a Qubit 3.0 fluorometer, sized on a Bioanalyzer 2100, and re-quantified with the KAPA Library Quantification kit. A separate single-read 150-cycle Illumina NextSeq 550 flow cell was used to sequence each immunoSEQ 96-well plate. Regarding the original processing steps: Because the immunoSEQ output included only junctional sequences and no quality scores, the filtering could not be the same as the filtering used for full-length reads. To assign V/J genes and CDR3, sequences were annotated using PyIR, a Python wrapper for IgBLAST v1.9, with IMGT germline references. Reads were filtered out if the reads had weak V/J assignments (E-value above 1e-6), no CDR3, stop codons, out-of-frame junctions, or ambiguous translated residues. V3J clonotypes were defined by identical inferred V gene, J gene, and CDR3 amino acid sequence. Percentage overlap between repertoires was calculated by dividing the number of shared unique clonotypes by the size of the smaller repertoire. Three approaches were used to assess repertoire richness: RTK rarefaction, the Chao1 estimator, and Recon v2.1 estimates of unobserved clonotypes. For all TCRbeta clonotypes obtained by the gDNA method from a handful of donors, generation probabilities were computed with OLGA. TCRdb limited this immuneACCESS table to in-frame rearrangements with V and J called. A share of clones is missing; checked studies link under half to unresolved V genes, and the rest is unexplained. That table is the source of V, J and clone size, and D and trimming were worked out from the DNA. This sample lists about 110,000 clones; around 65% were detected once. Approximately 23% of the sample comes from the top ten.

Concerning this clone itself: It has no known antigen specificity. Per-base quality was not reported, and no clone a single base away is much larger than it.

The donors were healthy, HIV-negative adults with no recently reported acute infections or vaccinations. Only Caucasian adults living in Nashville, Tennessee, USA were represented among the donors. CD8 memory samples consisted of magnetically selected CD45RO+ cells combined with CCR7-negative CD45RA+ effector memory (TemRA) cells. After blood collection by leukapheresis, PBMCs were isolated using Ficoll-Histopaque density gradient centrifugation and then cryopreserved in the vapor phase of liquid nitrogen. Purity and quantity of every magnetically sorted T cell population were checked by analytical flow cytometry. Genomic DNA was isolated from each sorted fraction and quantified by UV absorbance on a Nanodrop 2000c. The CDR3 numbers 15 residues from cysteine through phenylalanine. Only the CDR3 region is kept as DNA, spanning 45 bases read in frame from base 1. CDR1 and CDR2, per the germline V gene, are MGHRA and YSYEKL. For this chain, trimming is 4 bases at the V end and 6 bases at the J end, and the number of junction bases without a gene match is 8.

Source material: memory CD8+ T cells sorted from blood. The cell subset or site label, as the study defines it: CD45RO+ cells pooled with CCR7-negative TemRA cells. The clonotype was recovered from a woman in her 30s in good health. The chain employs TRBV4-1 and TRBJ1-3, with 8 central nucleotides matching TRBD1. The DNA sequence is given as TGCGCCAGCAGCCCTCCCGCAGGGGGCTTAAACACCATATATTTT. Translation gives CASSPPAGGLNTIYF.